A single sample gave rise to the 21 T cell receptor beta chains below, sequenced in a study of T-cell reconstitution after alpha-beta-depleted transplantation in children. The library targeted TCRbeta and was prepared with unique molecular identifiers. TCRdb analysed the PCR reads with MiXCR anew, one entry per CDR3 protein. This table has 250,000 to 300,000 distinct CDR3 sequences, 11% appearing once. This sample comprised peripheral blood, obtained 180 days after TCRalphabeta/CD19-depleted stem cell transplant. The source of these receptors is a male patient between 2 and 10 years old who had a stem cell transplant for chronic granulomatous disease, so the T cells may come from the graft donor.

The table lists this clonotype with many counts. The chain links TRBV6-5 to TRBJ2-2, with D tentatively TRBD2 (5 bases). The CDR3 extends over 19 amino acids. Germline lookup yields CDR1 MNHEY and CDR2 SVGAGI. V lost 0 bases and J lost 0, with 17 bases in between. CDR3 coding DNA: TGTGCCAGCAGTTACTCGAGGGAAGGCCCCACGACGAACACCGGGGAGCTGTTTTTT. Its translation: CASSYSREGPTTNTGELFF.

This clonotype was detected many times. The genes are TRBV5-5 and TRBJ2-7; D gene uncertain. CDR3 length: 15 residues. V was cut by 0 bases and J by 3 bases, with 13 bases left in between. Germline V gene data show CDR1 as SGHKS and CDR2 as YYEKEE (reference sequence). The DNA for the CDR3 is TGTGCCAGCAGCTTGGCCCCCGGACCGAACTACGAGCAGTACTTC. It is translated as CASSLAPGPNYEQYF.

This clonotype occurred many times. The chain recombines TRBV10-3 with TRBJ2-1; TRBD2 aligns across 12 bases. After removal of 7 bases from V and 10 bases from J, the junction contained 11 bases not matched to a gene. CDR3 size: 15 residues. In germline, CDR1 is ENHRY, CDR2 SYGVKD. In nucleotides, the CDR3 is TGTGCCATCACGGGGGGACTAGCGGGCCTCGGGGAGCAGTTCTTC. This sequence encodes CAITGGLAGLGEQFF.

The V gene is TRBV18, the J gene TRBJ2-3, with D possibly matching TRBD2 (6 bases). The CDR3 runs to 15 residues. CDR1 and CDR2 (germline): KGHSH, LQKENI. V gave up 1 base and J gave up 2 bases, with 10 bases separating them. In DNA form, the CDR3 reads TGTGCCAGCTCACCACTGACGGGGGTCACAGATACGCAGTATTTT. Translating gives CASSPLTGVTDTQYF. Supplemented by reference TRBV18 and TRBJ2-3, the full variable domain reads NAGVMQNPRHLVRRRGQEARLRCSPMKGHSHVYWYRQLPEEGLKFMVYLQKENIIDESGMPKERFSAEFPKEGPSILRIQQVVRGDSAAYFCASSPLTGVTDTQYFGPGTRLTVL.

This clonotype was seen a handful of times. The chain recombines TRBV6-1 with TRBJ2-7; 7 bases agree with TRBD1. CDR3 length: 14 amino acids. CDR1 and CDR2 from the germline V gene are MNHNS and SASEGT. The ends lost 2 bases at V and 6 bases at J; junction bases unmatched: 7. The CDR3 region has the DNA TGTGCCAGCAGTGAAATCTACAGGGGCCCCGAGCAGTACTTC. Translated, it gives CASSEIYRGPEQYF.

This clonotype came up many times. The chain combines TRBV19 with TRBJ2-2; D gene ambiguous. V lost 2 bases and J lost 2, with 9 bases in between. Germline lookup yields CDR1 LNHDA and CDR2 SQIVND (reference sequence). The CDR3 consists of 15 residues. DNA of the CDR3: TGTGCCAGTAGTATAATACTAACCAACACCGGGGAGCTGTTTTTT. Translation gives CASSIILTNTGELFF.

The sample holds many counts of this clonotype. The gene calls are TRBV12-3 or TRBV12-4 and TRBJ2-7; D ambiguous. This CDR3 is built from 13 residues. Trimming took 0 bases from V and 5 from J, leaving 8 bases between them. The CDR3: CASSLARSDEQYF. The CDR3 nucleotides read TGTGCCAGCAGTTTAGCGCGTTCGGACGAGCAGTACTTC.

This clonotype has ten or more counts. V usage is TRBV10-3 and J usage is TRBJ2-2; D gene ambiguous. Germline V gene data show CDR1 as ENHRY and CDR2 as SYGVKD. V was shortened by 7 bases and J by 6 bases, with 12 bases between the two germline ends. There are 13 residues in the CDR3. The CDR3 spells CAIKEVIPGELFF. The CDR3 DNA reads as TGTGCCATCAAAGAGGTCATCCCCGGGGAGCTGTTTTTT.

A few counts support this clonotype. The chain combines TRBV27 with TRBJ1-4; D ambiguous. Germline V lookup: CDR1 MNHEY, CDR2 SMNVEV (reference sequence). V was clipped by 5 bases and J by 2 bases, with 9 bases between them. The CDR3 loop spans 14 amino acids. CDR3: CASSRTPTNEKLFF. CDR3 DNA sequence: TGTGCCAGCAGTCGAACTCCGACTAATGAAAAACTGTTTTTT.

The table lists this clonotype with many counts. The CDR3 loop reads CSVETGNYGYTF. CDR3 coding DNA: TGCAGCGTTGAGACAGGGAACTATGGCTACACCTTC. The V call is TRBV29-1, the J call TRBJ1-2, with 7 bases that match TRBD1. Germline V gives CDR1 SQVTM, CDR2 ANQGSEA. J was trimmed by 2 bases and V by 3 bases; bases with no gene match: 0. The CDR3 has 12 residues.

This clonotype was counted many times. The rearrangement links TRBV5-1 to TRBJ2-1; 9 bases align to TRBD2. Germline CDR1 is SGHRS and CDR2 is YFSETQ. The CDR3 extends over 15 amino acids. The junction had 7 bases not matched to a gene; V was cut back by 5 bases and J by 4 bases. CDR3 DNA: TGCGCCAGCAGGACCGGGACTAGCTCTTACAATGAGCAGTTCTTC. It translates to CASRTGTSSYNEQFF. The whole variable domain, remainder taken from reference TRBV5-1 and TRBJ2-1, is KAGVTQTPRYLIKTRGQQVTLSCSPISGHRSVSWYQQTPGQGLQFLFEYFSETQRNKGNFPGRFSGRQFSNSRSEMNVSTLELGDSALYLCASRTGTSSYNEQFFGPGTRLTVL.

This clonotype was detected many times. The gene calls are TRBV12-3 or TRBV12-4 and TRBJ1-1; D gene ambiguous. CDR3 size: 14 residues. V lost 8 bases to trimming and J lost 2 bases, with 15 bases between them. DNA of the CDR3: TGTGCCAGCGCATGGAGAGGTCAAAACACTGAAGCTTTCTTT. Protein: CASAWRGQNTEAFF.

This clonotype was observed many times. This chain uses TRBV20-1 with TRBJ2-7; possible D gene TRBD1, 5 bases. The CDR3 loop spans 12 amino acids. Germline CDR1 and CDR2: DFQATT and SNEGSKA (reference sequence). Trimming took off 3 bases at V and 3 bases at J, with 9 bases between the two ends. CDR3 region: CSARHRNYEQYF. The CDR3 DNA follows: TGCAGTGCTAGGCACAGGAACTACGAGCAGTACTTC.

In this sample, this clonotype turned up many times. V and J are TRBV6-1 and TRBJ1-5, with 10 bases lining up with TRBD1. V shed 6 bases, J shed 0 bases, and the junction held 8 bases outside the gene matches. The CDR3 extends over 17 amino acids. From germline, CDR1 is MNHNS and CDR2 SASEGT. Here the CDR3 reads CASSRQGAGDSNQPQHF. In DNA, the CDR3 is TGTGCCAGCAGCAGACAGGGGGCGGGGGATAGCAATCAGCCCCAGCATTTT.

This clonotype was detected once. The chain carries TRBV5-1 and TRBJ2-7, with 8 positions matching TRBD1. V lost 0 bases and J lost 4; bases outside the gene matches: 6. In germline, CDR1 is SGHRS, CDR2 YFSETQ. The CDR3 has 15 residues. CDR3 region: CASSLAIGTGYEQYF. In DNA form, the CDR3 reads TGCGCCAGCAGCTTGGCTATCGGGACAGGATACGAGCAGTACTTC. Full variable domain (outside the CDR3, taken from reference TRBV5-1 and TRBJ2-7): KAGVTQTPRYLIKTRGQQVTLSCSPISGHRSVSWYQQTPGQGLQFLFEYFSETQRNKGNFPGRFSGRQFSNSRSEMNVSTLELGDSALYLCASSLAIGTGYEQYFGPGTRLTVT.

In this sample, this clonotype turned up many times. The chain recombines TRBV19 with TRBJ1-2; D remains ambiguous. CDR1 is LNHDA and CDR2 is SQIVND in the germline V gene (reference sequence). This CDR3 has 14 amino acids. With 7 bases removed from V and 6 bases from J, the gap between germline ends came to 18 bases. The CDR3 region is CASNWAKKANGYTF. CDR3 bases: TGTGCCAGTAACTGGGCGAAGAAGGCGAATGGCTACACCTTC.

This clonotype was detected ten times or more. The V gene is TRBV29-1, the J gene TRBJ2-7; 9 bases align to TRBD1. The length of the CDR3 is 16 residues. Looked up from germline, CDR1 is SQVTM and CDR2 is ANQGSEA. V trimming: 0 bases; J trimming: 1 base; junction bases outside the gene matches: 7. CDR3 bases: TGCAGCGTTGAAGATCCGGGACAGGGAAATTCCTACGAGCAGTACTTC. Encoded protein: CSVEDPGQGNSYEQYF.

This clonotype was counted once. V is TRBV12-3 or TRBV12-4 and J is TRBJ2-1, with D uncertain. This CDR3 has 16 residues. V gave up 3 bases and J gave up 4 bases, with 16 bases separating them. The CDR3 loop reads CASSFGRVGKYNEQFF. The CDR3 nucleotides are TGTGCCAGCAGTTTTGGTCGGGTGGGGAAATACAATGAGCAGTTCTTC.

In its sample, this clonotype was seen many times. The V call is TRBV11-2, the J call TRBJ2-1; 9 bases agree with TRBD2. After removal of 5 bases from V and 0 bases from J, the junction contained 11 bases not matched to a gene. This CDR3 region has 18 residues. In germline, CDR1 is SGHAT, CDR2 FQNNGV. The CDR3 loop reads CASSRTSGQRSSYNEQFF. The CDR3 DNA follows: TGTGCCAGCAGCCGAACTAGCGGGCAAAGAAGCTCCTACAATGAGCAGTTCTTC.

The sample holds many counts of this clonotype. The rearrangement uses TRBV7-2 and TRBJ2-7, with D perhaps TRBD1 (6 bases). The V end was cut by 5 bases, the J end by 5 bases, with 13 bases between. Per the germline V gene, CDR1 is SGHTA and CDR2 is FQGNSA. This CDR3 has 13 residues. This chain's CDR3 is CASSLSRGHEQYF. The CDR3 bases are TGTGCCAGCAGCCTGTCCAGGGGCCACGAGCAGTACTTC.

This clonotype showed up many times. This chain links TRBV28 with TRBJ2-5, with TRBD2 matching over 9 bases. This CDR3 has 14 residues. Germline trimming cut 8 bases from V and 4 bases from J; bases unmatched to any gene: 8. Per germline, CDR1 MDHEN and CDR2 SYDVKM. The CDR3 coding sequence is TGTGCCAGCTACCCGGGACTAGCACCAGAGACCCAGTACTTC. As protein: CASYPGLAPETQYF.